A single sample gave rise to the 31 T cell receptor beta chains below, sequenced in a study of T cells in Graves' hyperthyroidism and ophthalmopathy. TCR beta CDR3 regions were amplified from RNA transcripts. Researchers ran a first-round RT-PCR on the TCR CDR3 using the HTBI primer set. TCRdb redid the calling of the multiplex PCR reads with MiXCR, one entry per CDR3 protein. The sample shows about 640,000 distinct CDR3 sequences, 45% of them seen only once. The sequencing sample was made of peripheral blood or thyroid tissue (not recorded which). These receptors originate from an adult man with Graves' disease, either hyperthyroidism or ophthalmopathy (not recorded which).

This clonotype was counted only a few times. The chain recombines TRBV12-3 or TRBV12-4 with TRBJ1-1; TRBD1 aligns across 10 bases. The CDR3 is made up of 14 amino acids. V gave up 8 bases and J gave up 5 bases; unmatched junction bases: 8. CDR3 sequence reads: CASLPGDRGTEAFF. The DNA of the CDR3 is TGTGCCAGCCTCCCTGGGGACAGGGGAACTGAAGCTTTCTTT.

Note on this clonotype: One end of the junction varies from germline; a read error may be responsible. This rearrangement joins TRBV7-2 to TRBJ1-5, with 9 nucleotides matching TRBD1. The CDR3 contains 16 residues. CDR1 is SGHTA, CDR2 FQGNSA, per germline. The CDR3 nucleotides read TGCGCCAGCAGCCGGTTTTGGACAGGGGCGAGTCAGCCCCAGCATTTT. This gives the protein CASSRFWTGASQPQHF.

A remark on this clonotype: A much larger clone differs from this one at a single base, so this may be a read error. The V gene is TRBV7-9, the J gene TRBJ1-2, with 8 bases aligning to TRBD1. The CDR3 length is 14 residues. Germline loops: CDR1 SEHNR, CDR2 FQNEAQ (reference sequence). V dropped 5 bases and J dropped 4; count of bases not matched to a gene: 6. CDR3 DNA: TGTGCCAGCAGCGCGACAGGGGTGGCCTATGGCTACACCTTC. Protein sequence: CASSATGVAYGYTF.

Concerning this clonotype itself: No conserved phenylalanine or tryptophan ends this CDR3, so it is likely a read error. The DNA is left out, because the CDR3 cannot be placed on it with certainty; the CDR3 is given as TCRdb lists it. The rearrangement uses TRBV7-9 and TRBJ1-4; the table's D call TRBD1 went unverified against the DNA. Including both end residues, the CDR3 is 12 amino acids long. Germline values: CDR1 SEHNR, CDR2 FQNEAQ (reference sequence). CDR3 in amino acids: CASSSRDRVRSY.

The chain uses TRBV29-1 and TRBJ1-2, with TRBD1 matching 11 bases. V was pared by 8 bases and J by 5 bases, with 13 bases of the junction left unmatched. Germline V lookup: CDR1 SQVTM, CDR2 ANQGSEA. The CDR3 length is 15 residues. This CDR3 reads CSSSPTGTGGYGYTF. The DNA for the CDR3 is TGCAGCAGCAGCCCCACGGGGACAGGGGGGTATGGCTACACCTTC. The variable domain in full, with the rest retrieved from reference TRBV29-1 and TRBJ1-2, is SAVISQKPSRDICQRGTSLTIQCQVDSQVTMMFWYRQQPGQSLTLIATANQGSEATYESGFVIDKFPISRPNLTFSTLTVSNMSPEDSSIYLCSSSPTGTGGYGYTFGSGTRLTVV.

The chain has TRBV24-1 and TRBJ1-4; 9 nucleotides line up with TRBD1. The CDR3 length is 15 residues. V gave up 3 bases and J gave up 5 bases; unmatched junction bases: 3. In germline, CDR1 is KGHDR, CDR2 SFDVKD. The CDR3 protein is CATSDGQGRNEKLFF. For the CDR3, the DNA is TGTGCCACCAGTGATGGACAGGGGAGGAATGAAAAACTGTTTTTT.

The chain employs TRBV20-1 and TRBJ1-2, with 8 bases fitting TRBD1. CDR1 DFQATT and CDR2 SNEGSKA come from the germline V gene (reference sequence). The CDR3 length is 13 residues. The V segment lost 0 bases and the J segment 12 bases; nucleotides outside the gene matches: 9. CDR3 protein: CSAREQGQGADTF. CDR3 DNA: TGCAGTGCTAGAGAGCAGGGGCAGGGGGCGGACACCTTC.

About this clonotype: This may stem from a read error, because a much larger clone lies one nucleotide away. The rearrangement uses TRBV2 and TRBJ1-2, with D possibly being TRBD1 (5 bases). The CDR3 contains 15 residues. CDR1 and CDR2 (germline): SNHLY, FYNNEI. V lost 6 bases and J lost 4, with 18 bases in between. The CDR3 region is CASSASHSQGYGYTF. CDR3 coding DNA: TGTGCCAGCAGCGCCAGTCACAGCCAGGGCTATGGCTACACCTTC.

This chain connects TRBV29-1 to TRBJ1-1, with D possibly matching TRBD1 (5 bases). Deletions cut 5 bases from V and 5 bases from J, with 21 bases between. Germline V CDR1 and CDR2: SQVTM, ANQGSEA. The CDR3 is 15 residues long. The CDR3 DNA reads as TGCAGCGTTTTAGAGGTAGCAGGGCCTTTAACTGAAGCTTTCTTT. Translating gives CSVLEVAGPLTEAFF.

The table lists this clonotype with a few counts. The chain couples TRBV10-3 to TRBJ1-3; D not certain. This CDR3 is 19 amino acids long. Between the trimmed V and J ends, which lost 3 bases and 0 bases, there was a span of 21 bases. Germline loops: CDR1 ENHRY, CDR2 SYGVKD. In DNA form, the CDR3 reads TGTGCCATCAGTGACACCCCCGGGCGGGGTCGGAACTCTGGAAACACCATATATTTT. This sequence encodes CAISDTPGRGRNSGNTIYF.

The chain carries TRBV5-4 and TRBJ1-1; 10 nucleotides line up with TRBD1. J lost 5 bases, V lost 5 bases, and 9 bases had no gene match. The germline V gene encodes CDR1 SGHNT and CDR2 YYREEE (reference sequence). There are 15 residues in the CDR3. CDR3 coding DNA: TGTGCCAGCAGTTCCGGGACAGGGGATGGTACTGAAGCTTTCTTT. Translated, it gives CASSSGTGDGTEAFF.

This clonotype has only one observation. It may be a read error: a sequence one base away is much more abundant. V is TRBV7-9 and J is TRBJ1-6; no definite D call. Germline V CDR1 and CDR2: SEHNR, FQNEAQ (reference sequence). V lost 7 bases and J lost 9, with 10 bases in between. This CDR3 region has 12 residues. DNA of the CDR3: TGTGCCAGCAACGGGTGGGGTTCACCCCTCCACTTT. Encoded protein: CASNGWGSPLHF. Based on the CDR3 plus reference TRBV7-9 and TRBJ1-6, the full variable domain is DTGVSQNPRHKITKRGQNVTFRCDPISEHNRLYWYRQTLGQGPEFLTYFQNEAQLEKSRLLSDRFSAERPKGSFSTLEIQRTEQGDSAMYLCASNGWGSPLHFGNGTRLTVT.

The chain recombines TRBV25-1 with TRBJ1-4, with D perhaps TRBD1 (5 bases). This CDR3 has 13 residues. Germline V gene sequence: CDR1 MGHDK, CDR2 SYGVNS. The V gene lost 1 base and the J gene lost 8 bases, with 8 bases spanning the gap. The CDR3 spells CASSESGREKLFF. The DNA of the CDR3 is TGTGCCAGCAGTGAATCAGGGAGGGAAAAACTGTTTTTT.

This clonotype has just a few counts. This chain uses TRBV29-1 with TRBJ1-2; 12 nucleotides agree with TRBD1. V lost 3 bases to trimming and J lost 6 bases; unmatched junction nucleotides: 14. The CDR3 has 17 residues. The germline CDR1 and CDR2 sequences are SQVTM and ANQGSEA. Here the CDR3 DNA reads TGCAGCGTTGATAAGGGACAGGGGGCGCATATAGGAAATGGCTACACCTTC. It translates to CSVDKGQGAHIGNGYTF.

The chain links TRBV7-2 to TRBJ2-2, with 9 bases fitting TRBD1. The CDR3 has 16 residues. V shed 5 bases and J 6 bases; nucleotides not matched to a gene: 10. Per germline, CDR1 SGHTA and CDR2 FQGNSA. CDR3 nucleotide sequence: TGTGCCAGCAGCCCCGGGACAGGGTTGGGGGCCGGGGAGCTGTTTTTT. This sequence encodes CASSPGTGLGAGELFF.

This chain links TRBV7-9 with TRBJ2-7; TRBD1 aligns across 9 bases. Losses at the gene ends were 6 bases for V and 4 bases for J; bases not matched to a gene: 10. Germline V gene sequence: CDR1 SEHNR, CDR2 FQNEAQ (reference sequence). This CDR3 has 15 amino acids. CDR3: CASRPNRGRQYEQYF. Written as DNA, the CDR3 is TGTGCCAGCAGGCCAAACAGGGGGCGGCAGTACGAGCAGTACTTC.

This clonotype appeared a few times. The chain employs TRBV20-1 and TRBJ1-5; D remains ambiguous. This CDR3 comprises 13 residues. Germline-derived CDR1 and CDR2 are DFQATT and SNEGSKA (reference sequence). Between the trimmed V and J ends, which lost 2 bases and 5 bases, there was a span of 10 bases. The CDR3 DNA reads TGCAGTGCTAGATCAGTGGGAGATCAGCCCCAGCATTTT. It specifies CSARSVGDQPQHF.

In regard to this clonotype: This may come from a read error, since a much larger clone is one base off. The chain is built from TRBV24-1 and TRBJ1-1; D unresolved. The germline V gene has CDR1 KGHDR and CDR2 SFDVKD. This CDR3 spans 13 amino acids. Trimming removed 2 bases from V and 10 bases from J, with 13 bases in between. CDR3 DNA sequence: TGTGCCACCAGTGATTCGGGCAGTATAGGAGCTTTCTTT. Encoded protein: CATSDSGSIGAFF.

This clonotype showed up just once. Since no conserved phenylalanine or tryptophan closes the CDR3, a read error is the likely cause. The DNA is left out, because the CDR3 cannot be placed on it with certainty; the CDR3 is given as TCRdb lists it. V gene TRBV7-9 combines with J gene TRBJ1-6. The CDR3 numbers 10 amino acids, ends counted. Germline lookup yields CDR1 SEHNR and CDR2 FQNEAQ (reference sequence). The CDR3 here is CASSLREDFS.

This clonotype was detected only a few times. The rearrangement joins TRBV19 to TRBJ1-3; a possible D gene is TRBD1 (6 bases). The CDR3 totals 15 residues. Trimming stripped 7 bases from V and 0 bases from J, with 13 bases between. Germline CDR1 is LNHDA and CDR2 is SQIVND (reference sequence). In DNA, the CDR3 is TGTGCCAGTACCACGGACAGCTTCTCTGGAAACACCATATATTTT. Translating it yields CASTTDSFSGNTIYF.

This sequence joins TRBV13 and TRBJ2-7, with D unresolved. Trimming left V 2 bases short and J 7 bases short, with 9 bases between. Germline values: CDR1 PRHDT, CDR2 FYEKMQ (reference sequence). This CDR3 contains 12 residues. CDR3 sequence reads: CASSLSGEEQYF. The CDR3 DNA reads TGTGCCAGCAGCTTATCTGGGGAAGAGCAGTACTTC.

The gene calls are TRBV29-1 and TRBJ1-6; 10 nucleotides align to TRBD1. The J segment lost 8 bases and the V segment lost 6 bases, leaving 4 bases of the junction unmatched. CDR3 length equals 13 residues. In germline, CDR1 is SQVTM, CDR2 ANQGSEA. CDR3: CSVGTGAHSPLHF. The CDR3 DNA sequence: TGCAGCGTCGGGACAGGGGCACATTCACCCCTCCACTTT.

Concerning this clonotype itself: One base away lies a much larger clone, so this may be a sequencing read error. The genes are TRBV29-1 and TRBJ2-7; D is possibly TRBD1 (6 bases). The CDR3 runs to 13 residues. Germline assignment: CDR1 SQVTM and CDR2 ANQGSEA. CDR3 sequence (DNA): TGCAGCGCTAGGACAGTAAATTCCTGCGAGCAGTACTTC. Amino acid sequence: CSARTVNSCEQYF.

This clonotype was observed many times. V usage is TRBV7-3 and J usage is TRBJ2-6; D is uncertain. The V and J ends lost 2 bases and 0 bases respectively, with 8 bases between them. The CDR3 runs to 16 residues. The germline gives CDR1 SGHTA, CDR2 FQGTGA. The DNA for the CDR3 is TGTGCCAGCAGCTTAGGCGGCGCCTCTGGGGCCAACGTCCTGACTTTC. This gives the protein CASSLGGASGANVLTF.

This clonotype has just a few counts. The chain is built from TRBV12-3 or TRBV12-4 and TRBJ1-6, with D perhaps matching TRBD1 (6 bases). With 4 bases removed from V and 5 bases from J, the gap between germline ends came to 12 bases. This CDR3 is built from 15 residues. DNA for the CDR3: TGTGCCAGCAGTTACAGGGTGGCGGATAATTCACCCCTCCACTTT. Translated: CASSYRVADNSPLHF.

This rearrangement joins TRBV7-9 to TRBJ2-2; D remains unclear. The CDR3 runs 18 residues. Trimming shortened V by 1 base and J by 4 bases, and 19 bases separated the two germline ends. Germline CDR1 is SEHNR and CDR2 is FQNEAQ (reference sequence). The CDR3 protein is CASSLVRRDGSSTGELFF. In DNA form, the CDR3 reads TGTGCCAGCAGCTTAGTTCGTCGTGACGGCTCGAGCACCGGGGAGCTGTTTTTT.

This clonotype was recorded at least ten times. This sequence joins TRBV7-6 and TRBJ2-7, with D unresolved. Between the trimmed V and J ends, which lost 6 bases and 3 bases, there was a span of 6 bases. This CDR3 has 11 residues. Germline CDR1 SGHVS, CDR2 FNYEAQ. The CDR3 nucleotides read TGTGCCAGCAGTGACCGCTACGAGCAGTACTTC. This codes for CASSDRYEQYF.

The chain recombines TRBV20-1 with TRBJ1-1, with 11 bases matching TRBD1. The CDR3 is made up of 13 amino acids. CDR1 and CDR2 from the germline V gene are DFQATT and SNEGSKA (reference sequence). The ends lost 4 bases at V and 7 bases at J; junction bases unmatched: 5. The CDR3 loop reads CSATDRGRGEAFF. DNA of the CDR3: TGCAGTGCTACGGACAGGGGGCGCGGTGAAGCTTTCTTT.

This rearrangement joins TRBV14 to TRBJ1-6, with D unclear. Germline CDR1 is SGHDN and CDR2 is FVKESK. This CDR3 contains 13 residues. Deletions cut 4 bases from V and 7 bases from J, with 8 bases between. The CDR3: CASSRLVNSPLHF. CDR3 sequence (DNA): TGTGCCAGCAGCCGCCTGGTGAATTCACCCCTCCACTTT.

This clonotype was found a few times. The chain combines TRBV11-2 with TRBJ1-2; tentative D call: TRBD1 (5 bases). There are 15 residues in the CDR3. Germline assignment: CDR1 SGHAT and CDR2 FQNNGV. Trimming took 3 bases from V and 0 from J, leaving 11 bases between them. The CDR3 spells CASSLVDTSNYGYTF. In DNA, the CDR3 is TGTGCCAGCAGCTTGGTGGACACGTCTAACTATGGCTACACCTTC.

CDR3 sequence reads: CASGLVGQYQPQHF. The CDR3 DNA reads TGTGCTAGTGGTTTGGTAGGACAGTATCAGCCCCAGCATTTT. The chain recombines TRBV12-5 with TRBJ1-5; D may be TRBD1 (6 bases). Trimming left V 0 bases short and J 5 bases short, with 8 bases between. The CDR3 length is 14 residues. Germline CDR1 LGHNT, CDR2 FRNRAP.